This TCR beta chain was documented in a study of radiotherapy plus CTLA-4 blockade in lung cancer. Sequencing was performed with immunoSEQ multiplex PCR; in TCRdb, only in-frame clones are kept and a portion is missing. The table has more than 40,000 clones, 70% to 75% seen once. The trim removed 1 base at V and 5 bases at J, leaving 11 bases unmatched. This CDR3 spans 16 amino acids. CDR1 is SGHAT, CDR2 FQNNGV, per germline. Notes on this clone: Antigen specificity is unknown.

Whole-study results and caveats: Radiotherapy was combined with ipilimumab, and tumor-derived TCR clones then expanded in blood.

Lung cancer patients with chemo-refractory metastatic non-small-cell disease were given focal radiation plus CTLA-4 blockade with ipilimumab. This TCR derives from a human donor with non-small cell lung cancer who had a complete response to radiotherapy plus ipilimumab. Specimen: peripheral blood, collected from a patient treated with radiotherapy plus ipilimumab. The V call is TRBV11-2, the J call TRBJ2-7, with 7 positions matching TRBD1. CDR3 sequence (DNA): TGTGCCAGCAGCTTAGTTGGGGTAGGGACAGTAAACGAGCAGTACTTC. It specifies CASSLVGVGTVNEQYF.